These 27 T cell receptor beta chains share one sample of origin, sequenced in a study of vaccination effects on CD4 cells after COVID-19. Their cognate antigens are unknown. After expansion with viral peptide pools in the ViraFEST assay, antigen-specific CD4+ T cells were sequenced. Isolation of CD4+ T cells took place after less than twelve days of culture. Participants were given two doses of BNT162b2 or mRNA-1273 vaccine. Sequencing was performed with immunoSEQ multiplex PCR; in TCRdb, only in-frame clones are kept and a portion is missing. The sample holds 40,000 to 50,000 clones, under 85% seen once. The specimen was CD4+ T cells from PBMCs cultured with HCoV-OC43 spike peptides, collected after COVID-19 vaccination. Subset: HCoV-OC43 spike overlapping peptide pool stimulation. The receptor set was obtained from a human donor who received a COVID-19 vaccine.

The gene calls are TRBV5-4 and TRBJ2-3, with 10 bases aligning to TRBD2. J gave up 2 bases and V 0 bases, and 12 bases lay outside the gene matches. The CDR3 contains 19 residues. CDR1 is SGHNT and CDR2 is YYREEE in the germline V gene (reference sequence). The CDR3 here is CASSLDGLSGRGVTDTQYF. The CDR3 nucleotides read TGTGCCAGCAGCTTGGATGGGTTGAGCGGGAGGGGAGTCACAGATACGCAGTATTTT.

The chain employs TRBV10-2 and TRBJ2-5; maybe TRBD2 (5 bases). V shed 2 bases and J shed 5 bases, with 12 bases lying between them. Germline V CDR1 and CDR2: WSHSY, SAAADI. The CDR3 totals 14 residues. The CDR3 nucleotides are TGCGCCAGCAGTGAGGCTAGCCGGTTGGAGACCCAGTACTTC. Its translation is CASSEASRLETQYF.

The rearrangement uses TRBV27 and TRBJ1-5; D perhaps matches TRBD1 (5 bases). The length of the CDR3 is 17 residues. Germline V gene lookup returns CDR1 MNHEY and CDR2 SMNVEV (reference sequence). With 8 bases removed from V and 5 bases from J, the gap between germline ends came to 25 bases. Here the CDR3 reads CASRPWSLQDRYQPQHF. As DNA, the CDR3 is TGTGCCAGCCGTCCCTGGAGCCTCCAAGACAGATATCAGCCCCAGCATTTT.

The chain couples TRBV11-2 to TRBJ2-5; no clear D. The ends were cut back, 3 bases at V and 3 bases at J, with 8 bases in the middle. Per germline, CDR1 SGHAT and CDR2 FQNNGV. The CDR3 extends over 13 amino acids. The CDR3 DNA reads as TGTGCCAGCAGCTTCGGTGAAAAAGAGACCCAGTACTTC. Its protein product is CASSFGEKETQYF.

The chain employs TRBV10-2 and TRBJ2-6, with D tentatively TRBD2 (6 bases). V lost 7 bases and J 0 bases, leaving 16 bases between the germline ends. The CDR3 totals 17 residues. Germline CDR1 is WSHSY and CDR2 is SAAADI. Written as DNA, the CDR3 is TGCGCCAGCACCCGCGGTAGCGGAATCTCTGGGGCCAACGTCCTGACTTTC. Translated: CASTRGSGISGANVLTF.

In this sample, this clone turned up a few times. This chain links TRBV19 with TRBJ1-2; D might be TRBD1 (5 bases). From germline, CDR1 is LNHDA and CDR2 SQIVND (reference sequence). Trimming pared 6 bases from V and 4 bases from J, leaving 21 bases between. The CDR3 runs to 16 residues. The CDR3 nucleotides are TGTGCCAGTAGACCGGCTTTTGGGGGGAACGTCTATGGCTACACCTTC. Protein: CASRPAFGGNVYGYTF.

The chain employs TRBV4-2 and TRBJ1-2; D call uncertain. V was pared by 0 bases and J by 6 bases, with 14 bases between. The CDR3 has 15 amino acids. Germline loops: CDR1 LGHNA, CDR2 YNFKEQ. The CDR3: CASSQDGQKGNGYTF. In nucleotides, the CDR3 is TGTGCCAGCAGCCAAGATGGCCAGAAGGGCAATGGCTACACCTTC.

This clone was seen just once. The J gene is TRBJ2-7, the V gene TRBV14, with 11 nucleotides matching TRBD1. The CDR3 consists of 17 residues. Per the germline V gene, CDR1 is SGHDN and CDR2 is FVKESK. With 4 bases clipped from V and 0 bases from J, the junction kept 8 bases outside the gene matches. Here the CDR3 reads CASSLIRGTGGSYEQYF. In DNA form, the CDR3 reads TGTGCCAGCAGCCTTATACGGGGGACAGGGGGCTCCTACGAGCAGTACTTC.

V usage is TRBV2 and J usage is TRBJ1-6, with a weak D call TRBD1 (5 bases). V lost 6 bases and J lost 7, with 10 bases in between. Germline CDR1 is SNHLY and CDR2 is FYNNEI. This CDR3 comprises 13 residues. Written as DNA, the CDR3 is TGTGCCAGCAGGCGGGAGGGGAATTCACCCCTCCACTTT. It is translated as CASRREGNSPLHF.

The V and J genes are TRBV6-5 and TRBJ1-2; 7 nucleotides match TRBD1. This CDR3 contains 14 residues. J gave up 2 bases and V 6 bases, and 6 bases lay outside the gene matches. Germline V gives CDR1 MNHEY, CDR2 SVGAGI. The CDR3 spells CASRLPGQNYGYTF. CDR3 sequence (DNA): TGTGCCAGCAGACTCCCGGGACAGAACTATGGCTACACCTTC.

Here the CDR3 DNA reads TGCAGCGTCGGGGGGGGAATGGGAGGCTCCTACGAGCAGTACTTC. Its protein is CSVGGGMGGSYEQYF. This chain uses TRBV29-1 with TRBJ2-7; 8 bases match TRBD2. The CDR3 is 15 amino acids. Trimming cost V 6 bases and J 0 bases; bases outside gene matches: 10. Per germline, CDR1 SQVTM and CDR2 ANQGSEA.

CDR3 nucleotide sequence: TGTGCCAGCAGTTACTCGGGACAGGGGTATGGCTACACCTTC. This codes for CASSYSGQGYGYTF. This rearrangement joins TRBV6-5 to TRBJ1-2; TRBD1 agrees at 10 bases. Trimming cost V 0 bases and J 5 bases; bases outside gene matches: 0. Germline values: CDR1 MNHEY, CDR2 SVGAGI. This CDR3 is built from 14 residues.

This clone appeared once. The chain carries TRBV5-1 and TRBJ1-5; D ambiguous. V was trimmed by 1 base and J by 7 bases, leaving 9 bases between them. CDR1 is SGHRS and CDR2 is YFSETQ in the germline V gene. The CDR3 spans 13 residues. CDR3 loop: CASSLSGSQPQHF. The CDR3 nucleotides read TGCGCCAGCAGCTTGTCCGGCAGCCAGCCCCAGCATTTT. Full variable domain (outside the CDR3, taken from reference TRBV5-1 and TRBJ1-5): KAGVTQTPRYLIKTRGQQVTLSCSPISGHRSVSWYQQTPGQGLQFLFEYFSETQRNKGNFPGRFSGRQFSNSRSEMNVSTLELGDSALYLCASSLSGSQPQHFGDGTRLSIL.

The rearrangement links TRBV6-2 or TRBV6-3 to TRBJ1-2; TRBD1 is a possible D gene (5 bases). The CDR3 is 15 residues long. Germline V gene data show CDR1 as MNHEY and CDR2 as SVGEGT. Trimming removed 6 bases from V and 0 bases from J, with 14 bases in between. CDR3 amino acids: CASSDPGRTNYGYTF. The CDR3 coding sequence is TGTGCCAGCAGCGACCCGGGACGGACTAACTATGGCTACACCTTC.

This clone occurred a few times. The chain links TRBV9 to TRBJ1-3; weak D call: TRBD1 (5 bases). The CDR3 consists of 15 residues. Germline V gene data show CDR1 as SGDLS and CDR2 as YYNGEE. The V end was cut by 6 bases, the J end by 0 bases, with 13 bases between. CDR3 loop: CASNPGGTSGNTIYF. For the CDR3, the DNA is TGTGCCAGCAACCCCGGAGGGACCTCTGGAAACACCATATATTTT.

The chain uses TRBV20-1 and TRBJ1-2; D unclear. The germline V and J ends were trimmed by 5 bases and 4 bases, with 8 bases remaining between them. CDR1 and CDR2 from the germline V gene are DFQATT and SNEGSKA (reference sequence). There are 11 residues in the CDR3. The CDR3 loop is CSAADIYGYTF. CDR3 DNA sequence: TGCAGTGCTGCCGACATCTATGGCTACACCTTC.

J is TRBJ2-3 and V is TRBV6-1, with D possibly matching TRBD1 (6 bases). Germline CDR1 is MNHNS and CDR2 is SASEGT. With 4 bases removed from V and 6 bases from J, the gap between germline ends came to 23 bases. This CDR3 is built from 17 residues. The CDR3 sequence is CASSANRVNQGSDTQYF. The CDR3 DNA reads as TGTGCCAGCAGTGCAAACAGGGTAAATCAAGGTTCCGATACGCAGTATTTT.

This clone has a handful of counts. The chain is built from TRBV10-1 and TRBJ2-7; tentative D call: TRBD1 (6 bases). With 2 bases removed from V and 5 bases from J, the gap between germline ends came to 19 bases. The CDR3 contains 16 residues. The V gene's germline CDR1 is WNHNN and CDR2 SYGVQD (reference sequence). The CDR3 is CASSEEGTLCNNEQYF. The CDR3 region has the DNA TGCGCCAGCAGTGAGGAGGGGACACTTTGCAACAACGAGCAGTACTTC.

This chain joins TRBV29-1 and TRBJ2-4; D gene uncertain. Germline lookup yields CDR1 SQVTM and CDR2 ANQGSEA. V was cut by 3 bases and J by 2 bases, with 5 bases left in between. The CDR3 consists of 12 residues. CDR3 bases: TGCAGCGTTGAGACGTCCAAAAACATTCAGTACTTC. Translated, it gives CSVETSKNIQYF.

This clone was recorded only once. The rearrangement joins TRBV7-2 to TRBJ2-7, with 7 bases that match TRBD2. J lost 7 bases, V lost 5 bases, and 8 bases had no gene match. This CDR3 has 13 amino acids. CDR1 and CDR2 (germline): SGHTA, FQGNSA. DNA of the CDR3: TGTGCCAGCAGCAAAGGGCCAGCGGGGGAGCAGTACTTC. Its protein is CASSKGPAGEQYF.

The chain has TRBV7-2 and TRBJ1-1; possibly TRBD1 for D (5 bases). Germline-derived CDR1 and CDR2 are SGHTA and FQGNSA. CDR3 length equals 13 residues. Trimming pared 5 bases from V and 1 base from J, leaving 8 bases between. CDR3 sequence reads: CASSAQGNTEAFF. As DNA, the CDR3 is TGTGCCAGCAGCGCTCAGGGGAACACTGAAGCTTTCTTT.

In its sample, this clone was seen once. The chain joins TRBV27 to TRBJ1-2; possibly TRBD1 for D (6 bases). V shed 2 bases and J shed 8 bases, with 24 bases lying between them. This CDR3 spans 17 amino acids. Germline lookup yields CDR1 MNHEY and CDR2 SMNVEV (reference sequence). The CDR3 DNA reads as TGTGCCAGCAGTTTAAATTATTTAACCCGGACAGCGAGGGGCTACACCTTC. This codes for CASSLNYLTRTARGYTF.

This clone was seen ten or more times. The rearrangement joins TRBV15 to TRBJ2-6, with 7 nucleotides matching TRBD1. CDR3 size: 15 residues. The V gene's germline CDR1 is LNHNV and CDR2 YYDKDF (reference sequence). Trimming cost V 10 bases and J 0 bases; bases outside gene matches: 6. CDR3 sequence reads: CASRDSLSGANVLTF. CDR3 DNA sequence: TGTGCCAGCCGGGACAGCCTCTCTGGGGCCAACGTCCTGACTTTC.

The rearrangement links TRBV4-2 to TRBJ2-7, with D possibly TRBD2 on 5 matching bases. The CDR3 length is 13 residues. With 4 bases removed from V and 7 bases from J, the gap between germline ends came to 14 bases. Germline lookup yields CDR1 LGHNA and CDR2 YNFKEQ. The CDR3 protein is CASSPNPGGEQYF. In nucleotides, the CDR3 is TGTGCCAGCAGCCCCAATCCTGGAGGAGAGCAGTACTTC.

The chain carries TRBV30 and TRBJ2-7, with 7 bases lining up with TRBD1. Germline assignment: CDR1 GTSNPN and CDR2 SVGIG (reference sequence). The CDR3 sequence is 16 residues long. V shed 0 bases, J shed 0 bases, and the junction held 8 bases outside the gene matches. The CDR3, as DNA: TGTGCCTGGAGTGTGGTTATGGGGACAGTCTCCTACGAGCAGTACTTC. It yields the protein CAWSVVMGTVSYEQYF.

The gene calls are TRBV11-2 and TRBJ2-1; 8 bases line up with TRBD2. The V and J ends lost 8 bases and 8 bases, in that order; junction bases with no gene match: 11. Germline CDR1 reads SGHAT; CDR2 reads FQNNGV. This CDR3 comprises 14 residues. CDR3 DNA: TGTGCCAGCCAAACCACGGGGGGGCCTTATGAGCAGTTCTTC. It yields the protein CASQTTGGPYEQFF.

The chain couples TRBV29-1 to TRBJ2-7; D uncertain. Germline V CDR1 and CDR2: SQVTM, ANQGSEA. The V gene lost 7 bases and the J gene lost 1 base, with 17 bases spanning the gap. The CDR3 is 14 amino acids. The DNA for the CDR3 is TGCAGCGCCCTCACATCTCCCCCGTCCTACGAGCAGTACTTC. This codes for CSALTSPPSYEQYF.